This T cell receptor beta chain was recovered during a study of Graves' ophthalmopathy and Graves' hyperthyroidism. Amplification of the TCR beta CDR3 regions used RNA transcripts (as template). Scientists carried out first-round RT-PCR using HTBI primers and then a second-round multiplex PCR. TCRdb re-derived calls from the multiplex PCR reads in MiXCR, one entry per CDR3 protein. Here the sample spans about 500,000 distinct CDR3 sequences, roughly 14% being singletons. Ten or more counts support this clonotype. The receptor comes from a young woman with Graves' ophthalmopathy. Material: blood.

The chain's CDR3 is CASSETRGATGELFF. The CDR3 nucleotides read TGTGCCAGCAGTGAAACTCGGGGGGCGACCGGGGAGCTGTTTTTT. The chain employs TRBV6-4 and TRBJ2-2; D perhaps matches TRBD2 (7 bases). The germline CDR1 and CDR2 sequences are MRHNA and SNTAGT. V dropped 3 bases and J dropped 5 bases, with 13 bases sitting between them. The CDR3 runs 15 residues.